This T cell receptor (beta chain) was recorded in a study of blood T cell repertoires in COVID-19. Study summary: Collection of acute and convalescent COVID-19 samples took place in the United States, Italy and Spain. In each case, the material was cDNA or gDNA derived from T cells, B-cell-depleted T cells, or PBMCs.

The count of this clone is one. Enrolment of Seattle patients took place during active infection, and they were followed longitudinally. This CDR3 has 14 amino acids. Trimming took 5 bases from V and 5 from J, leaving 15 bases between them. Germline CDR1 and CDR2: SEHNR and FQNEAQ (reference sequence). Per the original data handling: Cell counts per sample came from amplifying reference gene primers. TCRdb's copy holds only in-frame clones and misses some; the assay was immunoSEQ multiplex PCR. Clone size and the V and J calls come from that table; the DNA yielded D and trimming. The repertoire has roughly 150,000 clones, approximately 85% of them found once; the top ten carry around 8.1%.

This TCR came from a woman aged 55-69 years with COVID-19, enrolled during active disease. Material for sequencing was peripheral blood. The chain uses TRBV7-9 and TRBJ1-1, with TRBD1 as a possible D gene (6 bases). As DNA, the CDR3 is TGTGCCAGCAGCCTTAACAGGGTGAGGACTGAAGCTTTCTTT. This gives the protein CASSLNRVRTEAFF. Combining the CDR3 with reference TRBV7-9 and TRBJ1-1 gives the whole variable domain DTGVSQNPRHKITKRGQNVTFRCDPISEHNRLYWYRQTLGQGPEFLTYFQNEAQLEKSRLLSDRFSAERPKGSFSTLEIQRTEQGDSAMYLCASSLNRVRTEAFFGQGTRLTVV.